This TCR beta chain was captured in a study of cytomegalovirus exposure and HLA in healthy donors. As for the study in general: Counted in an early data release were approximately 85 million unique TCRs from HLA-typed donors.

Whole-study results and caveats: Available immune exposure information covered CMV serostatus only. Both high specificity and high sensitivity reportedly marked the classifier's diagnosis of cytomegalovirus status. For most TCR beta V segments, an earlier analysis put the productive rate at about 87% or about 30% of the time.

There are a few counts of this clone. Its antigen remains unidentified. Primers for the PCR totalled 60 Vbeta and 13 Jbeta. Measured with immunoSEQ multiplex PCR; TCRdb has only the in-frame clones, and not every one. Of 150,000 to 200,000 clones listed, roughly 12% were seen once; the top ten hold 7.8%. The J segment lost 4 bases and the V segment lost 2 bases, leaving 10 bases of the junction unmatched. The length of the CDR3 is 17 residues. CDR1 and CDR2 from the germline V gene are MNHEY and SMNVEV (reference sequence). Specimen: PBMCs. The chain is built from TRBV27 and TRBJ2-5; 10 bases fit TRBD1. This receptor was taken from a man aged 45-60 years in good health and CMV-seropositive. Written as DNA, the CDR3 is TGTGCCAGCAGTTTAGTCGGGACAGGGGTAGGGGGAGAGACCCAGTACTTC. Amino acids: CASSLVGTGVGGETQYF.